The rows below give T cell receptor beta chains drawn from one sample of a study of shared clonotypes between healthy human individuals. Assay used: immunoSEQ multiplex PCR; TCRdb lists only in-frame clones, some missing. The sample has over 1.4 million clones, around 97% seen once; the top ten hold about 1.2%. Sample: naive CD4+ T cells sorted from blood. The receptors originated from a man between 25 and 39 years old in good health. CDR3s include the opening cysteine and the closing phenylalanine or tryptophan. The D gene is left open where the match is weak. Not all rows give a size; the values are once, few, many and, for expanded clones, a class.

- TRBJ2-7 TRBV10-1 - CASSDGTLRIEQYF TGCGCCAGCAGTGATGGGACTCTGAGGATCGAGCAGTACTTC
- TRBJ2-2 TRBV7-8 - CASSLDRGLGGELFF TGTGCCAGCAGCTTAGATCGGGGATTGGGCGGGGAGCTGTTTTTT
TRBD1 TRBJ1-1 TRBV29-1 - CSVEMTGGRETEAFF TGCAGCGTTGAAATGACAGGGGGCAGAGAAACTGAAGCTTTCTTT
- TRBJ2-7 TRBV6-6 - CASSSQGLKQYF TGTGCCAGCAGTTCACAGGGTTTGAAGCAGTACTTC
TRBD2 TRBJ2-7 TRBV5-4 - CATAGTSGQPYEQYF TGTGCCACAGCTGGAACTAGCGGGCAACCCTACGAGCAGTACTTC
- TRBJ2-3 TRBV6-1 - CASSEDLADTQYF TGTGCCAGCAGTGAAGATTTGGCAGATACGCAGTATTTT
TRBD1 TRBJ1-4 TRBV19 - CASTLQGGASELFF TGTGCCAGTACCCTCCAGGGGGGGGCTTCGGAACTGTTTTTT
- TRBJ1-4 TRBV5-1 - CASSLLDGVGTEKLFF TGCGCCAGCAGCTTGCTTGATGGTGTAGGAACTGAAAAACTGTTTTTT
TRBD1 TRBJ1-4 TRBV5-6 - CASSSRQGGEKLFF TGTGCCAGCAGCTCGCGGCAGGGGGGTGAAAAACTGTTTTTT
- TRBJ2-3 TRBV6-5 once CASSYDLAASTDTQYF TGTGCCAGCAGTTACGATTTGGCAGCCAGCACAGATACGCAGTATTTT